The 23 T cell receptor beta chains below all came from one sample that was sequenced in a study of metastatic and nonmetastatic thyroid tumors. Among the patients, none had received any treatment before thyroid surgery. TCRdb used MiXCR to call clones anew from the PCR reads. The sample includes about 22,000 clones, around 40% seen only once; the top ten take 20% to 25%. The sequencing input was blood. The receptors here all came from a male donor with papillary thyroid cancer or a benign thyroid nodule (not recorded which). Some clones in this sample may be carry-over from other donors' samples.

The CDR3 DNA follows: TGTGCCAGCAGCCGGGGACAGGGAACCTACAATGAGCAGTTCTTC. Translation gives CASSRGQGTYNEQFF. V is TRBV3-1 and J is TRBJ2-1; 9 bases line up with TRBD1. Germline trimming cut 4 bases from V and 2 bases from J; bases unmatched to any gene: 3. This CDR3 contains 15 residues. Germline V gene data show CDR1 as LGHDT and CDR2 as YNNKEL (reference sequence).

This clone is medium-sized by share. The chain employs TRBV12-3 or TRBV12-4 and TRBJ2-5; tentatively, D is TRBD1 (6 bases). V was clipped by 6 bases and J by 0 bases, with 11 bases between them. The CDR3 is made up of 14 amino acids. The CDR3 sequence: CASRATGYQETQYF. The CDR3 nucleotides read TGTGCCAGCAGGGCCACAGGGTACCAAGAGACCCAGTACTTC.

This clone was seen ten or more times. This chain connects TRBV18 to TRBJ2-5; a weak D match, TRBD1 (6 bases). This CDR3 comprises 19 residues. Trimming removed 2 bases from V and 2 bases from J, with 24 bases in between. Germline V gene lookup returns CDR1 KGHSH and CDR2 LQKENI. CDR3 coding DNA: TGTGCCAGCTCACCAAAGTCGTGGGAAACCCGGGACACTCAAGAGACCCAGTACTTC. It specifies CASSPKSWETRDTQETQYF.

A word on this clone: An end of the junction does not agree with germline; a read error may underlie this. This sequence joins TRBV2 and TRBJ2-1; 14 bases line up with TRBD2. Germline V gene lookup returns CDR1 SNHLY and CDR2 FYNNEI. CDR3 size: 14 residues. This CDR3 is CASSEGGLAGGVIF. CDR3 DNA: TGTGCCAGCAGTGAAGGTGGACTAGCGGGGGGAGTAATCTTC.

The J gene is TRBJ1-2, the V gene TRBV20-1; D is ambiguous. Germline CDR1 is DFQATT and CDR2 is SNEGSKA (reference sequence). The V gene lost 2 bases and the J gene lost 6 bases, with 4 bases spanning the gap. CDR3 length: 10 amino acids. DNA of the CDR3: TGCAGTGCTAGACGAAATGGCTACACCTTC. Protein sequence: CSARRNGYTF.

J is TRBJ1-4 and V is TRBV28; 7 positions match TRBD1. The CDR3 covers 14 residues. From germline, CDR1 is MDHEN and CDR2 SYDVKM. With 5 bases clipped from V and 7 bases from J, the junction kept 7 bases outside the gene matches. CDR3 loop: CASSPNRGGEKLFF. The CDR3 DNA follows: TGTGCCAGCAGTCCGAACAGGGGTGGTGAAAAACTGTTTTTT.

This chain joins TRBV11-2 and TRBJ2-5, with 10 bases matching TRBD2. The DNA matches TRBJ2-1 better at its end, which makes the J call doubtful. CDR1 is SGHAT and CDR2 is FQNNGV in the germline V gene. The CDR3 sequence is 21 residues long. The CDR3 here is CASSSPRWLAGDSVAYNEQFF. In DNA form, the CDR3 reads TGTGCCAGCAGCTCCCCCCGTTGGCTAGCGGGAGATTCGGTGGCCTACAATGAGCAGTTCTTC.

This clone has ten or more counts. This chain links TRBV10-3 with TRBJ1-2, with D uncertain. Trimming took off 0 bases at V and 0 bases at J, with 2 bases between the two ends. Germline-derived CDR1 and CDR2 are ENHRY and SYGVKD. CDR3 length: 13 amino acids. CDR3 sequence reads: CAISESTNYGYTF. The CDR3 coding sequence is TGTGCCATCAGTGAGTCAACTAACTATGGCTACACCTTC.

This clone was counted at least ten times. An end of the junction does not agree with germline; a read error may underlie this. The chain links TRBV30 to TRBJ1-1; possibly TRBD1 for D (5 bases). This CDR3 has 14 residues. Germline CDR1 GTSNPN, CDR2 SVGIG (reference sequence). Here the CDR3 reads CAWGVQDRDTEAFF. Here the CDR3 DNA reads TGTGCCTGGGGTGTACAGGATCGGGACACTGAAGCTTTCTTT.

This clone has just a few counts. The chain has TRBV11-1 and TRBJ2-6; D unclear. The V gene's germline CDR1 is SGHAT and CDR2 FQDESV (reference sequence). This CDR3 has 16 amino acids. Trimming removed 1 base from V and 0 bases from J, with 7 bases in between. CDR3 DNA sequence: TGTGCCAGCAGCTTAGTACATAGCTCTGGGGCCAACGTCCTGACTTTC. This gives the protein CASSLVHSSGANVLTF.

The chain uses TRBV5-8 and TRBJ2-7, with a weak D call TRBD1 (5 bases). This CDR3 is 13 amino acids long. Germline-derived CDR1 and CDR2 are SGHTS and YDEGEE. The V gene lost 10 bases and the J gene lost 3 bases, with 17 bases spanning the gap. CDR3 bases: TGTGCCTGGTGCTATACTCAGGGCTACGAGCAGTACTTC. Translated: CAWCYTQGYEQYF.

This clone is labeled medium-sized. The chain is built from TRBV28 and TRBJ2-7; 7 bases are a match to TRBD2. Per the germline V gene, CDR1 is MDHEN and CDR2 is SYDVKM. V dropped 4 bases and J dropped 4; count of bases not matched to a gene: 13. The CDR3 contains 16 residues. CDR3 amino acids: CASSSFGGNTLYEQYF. The CDR3, as DNA: TGTGCCAGCAGTTCGTTCGGGGGGAATACCTTATACGAGCAGTACTTC.

The table lists this clone with a few counts. The rearrangement uses TRBV4-1 and TRBJ2-7; TRBD2 matches at 8 bases. V shed 0 bases and J 3 bases; nucleotides not matched to a gene: 7. The CDR3 contains 16 residues. Germline CDR1 and CDR2: MGHRA and YSYEKL. In DNA, the CDR3 is TGCGCCAGCAGCCAAGACAATAGCGGGATTAGCTACGAGCAGTACTTC. It specifies CASSQDNSGISYEQYF.

The chain couples TRBV20-1 to TRBJ2-7; 7 bases are a match to TRBD1. V trimming: 0 bases; J trimming: 12 bases; junction bases outside the gene matches: 8. Per the germline V gene, CDR1 is DFQATT and CDR2 is SNEGSKA (reference sequence). The CDR3 totals 12 residues. CDR3 sequence (DNA): TGCAGTGCTAGAGATCGAGACAGGGCGACGTACTTC. This codes for CSARDRDRATYF.

The chain employs TRBV18 and TRBJ1-3, with no clear D. Trimming removed 6 bases from V and 12 bases from J, with 15 bases in between. This CDR3 has 12 amino acids. Looked up from germline, CDR1 is KGHSH and CDR2 is LQKENI. In DNA, the CDR3 is TGTGCCAGCTCCCTCCAGGTCGAGAACATATATTTT. Amino acid sequence: CASSLQVENIYF.

The V and J genes are TRBV2 and TRBJ2-5; 11 bases match TRBD2. CDR1 and CDR2 from the germline V gene are SNHLY and FYNNEI. J was trimmed by 4 bases and V by 6 bases; bases with no gene match: 13. The CDR3 is 17 residues long. Here the CDR3 DNA reads TGTGCCAGCAGCGAGACCGGACTAGCGGGCGGGCGAGAGACCCAGTACTTC. This sequence encodes CASSETGLAGGRETQYF.

CDR3 in DNA: TGTGCCAGCAGCTTAGGTATTGAGTACGAGCAGTACTTC. Translating it yields CASSLGIEYEQYF. V usage is TRBV7-8 and J usage is TRBJ2-7; D is undetermined. The V gene lost 1 base and the J gene lost 4 bases, with 8 bases spanning the gap. CDR3 size: 13 residues. Germline values: CDR1 SGHVS, CDR2 FQNEAQ.

This clone was counted between two and nine times. The gene calls are TRBV6-5 and TRBJ2-7; D is perhaps TRBD1 (6 bases). Trimming stripped 0 bases from V and 5 bases from J, with 8 bases between. There are 13 residues in the CDR3. Germline V CDR1 and CDR2: MNHEY, SVGAGI. CDR3 sequence (DNA): TGTGCCAGCAGTTACTCGTACAGGGACGAGCAGTACTTC. It specifies CASSYSYRDEQYF.

The chain is built from TRBV12-3 or TRBV12-4 and TRBJ1-1, with D possibly being TRBD1 (5 bases). This CDR3 is 12 amino acids long. Trimming took 4 bases from V and 4 from J, leaving 7 bases between them. The CDR3 here is CASSSDSTEAFF. The CDR3 DNA sequence: TGTGCCAGCAGTTCTGACAGCACTGAAGCTTTCTTT.

The chain carries TRBV4-1 and TRBJ2-3; 9 nucleotides match TRBD2. The CDR3 has 15 amino acids. V was clipped by 2 bases and J by 4 bases; unmatched bases: 4. In germline, CDR1 is MGHRA, CDR2 YSYEKL. Written as DNA, the CDR3 is TGCGCCAGCAGCCAACTAGCGGGATTCCCAGATACGCAGTATTTT. Translating it yields CASSQLAGFPDTQYF.

Written as DNA, the CDR3 is TGTGCCAGCAGGGAGGGGGGCTATGGCTACACCTTC. Encoded protein: CASREGGYGYTF. This chain connects TRBV6-1 to TRBJ1-2; TRBD1 is a possible D gene (6 bases). The CDR3 runs 12 residues. The ends were cut back, 6 bases at V and 4 bases at J, with 9 bases in the middle. Germline loops: CDR1 MNHNS, CDR2 SASEGT.

The chain has TRBV27 and TRBJ1-2; 8 bases are shared with TRBD1. From germline, CDR1 is MNHEY and CDR2 SMNVEV (reference sequence). The CDR3 contains 16 residues. V was pared by 0 bases and J by 6 bases, with 9 bases of the junction left unmatched. CDR3 nucleotides: TGTGCCAGCAGTTTATCAGCATTCCGACAGGGGAATGGCTACACCTTC. This gives the protein CASSLSAFRQGNGYTF.

V usage is TRBV4-1 and J usage is TRBJ2-5; D may be TRBD2 (5 bases). The germline CDR1 and CDR2 sequences are MGHRA and YSYEKL. The CDR3 length is 16 residues. V lost 4 bases, J lost 7 bases, and 22 bases lay in between. For the CDR3, the DNA is TGCGCCAGCAGCCGGACTGGGGAAAGGGCTGCAGGGACCCAGTACTTC. It encodes CASSRTGERAAGTQYF.